This T cell receptor beta chain was found in a study of blood T cell repertoires in COVID-19. The CDR3 has 15 amino acids. Germline V lookup: CDR1 MGHRA, CDR2 YSYEKL. Unmatched junction bases numbered 5, after V lost 4 bases and J lost 5 bases. Per the study methods: Estimated nucleated cell counts came from reference gene primer amplification. The data were produced by immunoSEQ multiplex PCR, yet TCRdb's version contains in-frame clones alone and is incomplete. That table gives V, J and clone size, and the DNA gave D and trimming. Of about 120,000 clones listed, 75% to 90% are singletons. This clone came up a few times.

The J gene is TRBJ2-2, the V gene TRBV4-1, with 9 positions matching TRBD1. This sequence originates from a man in his sixties or seventies with active or convalescent COVID-19. The material sequenced was peripheral blood. The CDR3 region has the DNA TGCGCCAGCAGCCGGGACAGGGTAGATACCGGGGAGCTGTTTTTT. Amino acid sequence: CASSRDRVDTGELFF.